This T cell receptor (beta chain) derives from a study of metastatic and nonmetastatic thyroid tumors. Overall study context: It was across blood and tumor or nodule tissue from malignant and benign thyroid patients that repertoires were compared. Whole-study findings and limits: In both blood and tumor samples, TCR beta diversity was reported significantly higher for malignant than benign nodules.

TCRdb recomputed clones from the PCR reads via MiXCR. The data hold about 85,000 clones, with about 9.1% observed a single time. This clone was observed at least ten times. As yet, its antigen is unknown. Trimming at V came to 4 bases and at J to 3 bases, leaving 7 bases not matched to a gene. This CDR3 is 14 amino acids long. CDR1 and CDR2 (germline): SGHDT, YYEEEE. No patient received treatment before thyroid surgery. This chain uses TRBV5-6 with TRBJ2-7; 7 bases agree with TRBD2. The TCR comes from a female donor with papillary thyroid cancer or a benign thyroid nodule (not recorded which). Some clones in this sample may be carry-over from other donors' samples. The sample consisted of blood. In nucleotides, the CDR3 is TGTGCCAGCAGCGGGGGGGTAGAGATCTACGAGCAGTACTTC. Translated: CASSGGVEIYEQYF. The entire variable domain, with the rest obtained from reference TRBV5-6 and TRBJ2-7, is as follows: DAGVTQSPTHLIKTRGQQVTLRCSPKSGHDTVSWYQQALGQGPQFIFQYYEEEERQRGNFPDRFSGHQFPNYSSELNVNALLLGDSALYLCASSGGVEIYEQYFGPGTRLTVT.